This TCR beta chain stems from a study of OX40 agonist ivuxolimab in advanced cancers. The data were produced by immunoSEQ multiplex PCR, yet TCRdb's version contains in-frame clones alone and is incomplete. The sample includes more than 60,000 clones, about four fifths of them seen just once. The sequence was obtained from an adult with an advanced solid tumor such as melanoma, head and neck, liver or kidney cancer. The sample consisted of CD4+ or CD8+ T cells sorted from blood, taken in a trial of the OX40 agonist ivuxolimab.

The CDR3 DNA reads TGCGCCAGCAGCTTGTTGGCGGGATTGCATGGCTACACCTTC. Translating it yields CASSLLAGLHGYTF. The genes are TRBV5-1 and TRBJ1-2; the D is unclear. V was clipped by 1 base and J by 6 bases, with 13 bases between them. Per germline, CDR1 SGHRS and CDR2 YFSETQ. This CDR3 has 14 residues.